This T cell receptor (beta chain) was profiled in a study of cytomegalovirus exposure and HLA in healthy donors. V shed 1 base and J shed 1 base, with 19 bases lying between them. The V gene's germline CDR1 is LNHDA and CDR2 SQIVND (reference sequence). CDR3 size: 18 residues. The PCR used 60 Vbeta and 13 Jbeta primers. Clones were sequenced by immunoSEQ multiplex PCR, and TCRdb holds only the in-frame ones, with some missing. This sample has 90,000 to 100,000 clones; about 80% occur once, and the top ten carry 2% to 2.5%. The J gene is TRBJ1-1, the V gene TRBV19; D is perhaps TRBD1 (6 bases). This clonotype originated in a man in his forties or fifties in good health and CMV-seronegative. Material: PBMCs. CDR3 loop: CASSIVAGGKAGNTEAFF. CDR3 DNA sequence: TGTGCCAGTAGTATAGTCGCGGGGGGCAAGGCGGGGAACACTGAAGCTTTCTTT.